These T cell receptor beta chains were read from a single sample in a study of cytomegalovirus exposure and HLA in healthy donors. Some clones are missing from TCRdb's copy, which holds only in-frame ones; the method was immunoSEQ multiplex PCR. The sample lists more than 95,000 clones, 60% to 85% occurring once. Sequenced: PBMCs. The receptors stem from a man aged 25 to 45 in good health and CMV-seronegative. CDR3s include the opening cysteine and the closing phenylalanine or tryptophan. The D gene is left open where the match is weak.

j_call	d_call	v_call	cdr3_nt	cdr3_aa
TRBJ2-7	TRBD2	TRBV5-6	TGTGCCAGCAGCTTAATAGCGGGTAACTACGAGCAGTACTTC	CASSLIAGNYEQYF
TRBJ2-6	TRBD2	TRBV18	TGTGCCAGCTCACCTCTGGGTCTAGCGGCCGGCGGGGCCAACGTCCTGACTTTC	CASSPLGLAAGGANVLTF
TRBJ2-4	NA	TRBV4-1	TGCGCCAGCAGCCAAGCCGAACGACTAGCCAAAAACATTCAGTACTTC	CASSQAERLAKNIQYF
TRBJ2-7	TRBD1	TRBV27	TGTGCCAGCAGTCCTCGGACAGGGGTCTACGAGCAGTACTTC	CASSPRTGVYEQYF
TRBJ1-3	NA	TRBV5-6	TGTGCCAGCAGCCCAGGGTTTCCTGGAAACACCATATATTTT	CASSPGFPGNTIYF
TRBJ2-1	NA	TRBV6-5	TGTGCCAGCAGGGGTTCGGGGGACAATGAGCAGTTCTTC	CASRGSGDNEQFF
TRBJ1-1	TRBD1	TRBV30	TGTGCCTGGAGTGTCACCGGGACAGGGGAAGCTTTCTTT	CAWSVTGTGEAFF
TRBJ1-1	NA	TRBV6-5	TGTGCCAGCAGGCCCCGGGATTACACTGAAGCTTTCTTT	CASRPRDYTEAFF
TRBJ2-1	TRBD2	TRBV9	TGTGCCAGCAGCCGGCCGCGGGGGGGCCATTTTGAGCAGTTCTTC	CASSRPRGGHFEQFF
TRBJ2-2	TRBD1	TRBV15	TGTGCCACCAGCAACCCGGGACAGTCCAAAAACACCGGGGAGCTGTTTTTT	CATSNPGQSKNTGELFF
TRBJ2-1	TRBD2	TRBV10-3	TGTGCCATCAGTGCCGGACTAGCGGGACCTTCTAAGGAGCAGTTCTTC	CAISAGLAGPSKEQFF
TRBJ1-5	NA	TRBV28	TGTGCCAGCGCAGGGTATAGCAATCAGCCCCAGCATTTT	CASAGYSNQPQHF
TRBJ1-1	TRBD1	TRBV10-1	TGCGCCAGCAGTTCATGGACAGGGGGAGAGTCTGAAGCTTTCTTT	CASSSWTGGESEAFF
TRBJ1-5	NA	TRBV15	TGTGCCACCAGCAGAGATCTTCGGGGGGCGGTTCAGCCCCAGCATTTT	CATSRDLRGAVQPQHF